The source of this T cell receptor beta chain is a study of beta chain features in type 1 diabetes. Isolated RNA was reverse transcribed in full, so expressed TCRB transcripts were sequenced. Profiled with immunoSEQ multiplex PCR; TCRdb holds only in-frame clones, not every one. The sample lists fewer than 900,000 clones; roughly 16% were seen once. Trimming shortened V by 4 bases and J by 2 bases, and 11 bases separated the two germline ends. Germline values: CDR1 KGHSH, CDR2 LQKENI. CDR3 length equals 14 residues. J is TRBJ1-2 and V is TRBV18; maybe TRBD1 (5 bases). The sample taken for sequencing was naive CD4+ T cells from blood. This receptor was identified in a woman between 18 and 29 years old in good health. For the CDR3, the DNA is TGTGCCAGCTCACTGCAAGACAGAAACTATGGCTACACCTTC. Translation gives CASSLQDRNYGYTF.